This T cell receptor beta chain was recorded in a study of CD8+ T cells in alopecia areata. Extracted from the samples, RNA was reverse transcribed into cDNA to serve as the sequencing template. Only in-frame clones appear in the TCRdb table, and some are missing; sequencing was by immunoSEQ multiplex PCR. The sample lists about 120,000 clones; around 49% were seen once. Germline CDR1 and CDR2: SGHTA and FQGNSA. V shed 5 bases, J shed 5 bases, and the junction held 10 bases outside the gene matches. This CDR3 has 16 residues. Study-level points and caveats: Sequence data from scalp samples additionally include resident alphabeta T cells of normal skin.

In the case of this clone: Its antigen is unidentified.

The specimen comprised CD8+ T cells sorted from blood, sampled at week 0. The receptor's source is a human donor with alopecia areata. The rearrangement links TRBV7-2 to TRBJ2-2, with TRBD1 identical over 8 bases. This chain's CDR3 is CASSPPGGAWTGELFF. CDR3 sequence (DNA): TGTGCCAGCAGCCCCCCAGGGGGCGCGTGGACCGGGGAGCTGTTTTTT.